Listed below are T cell receptor beta chains from one sample, sequenced in a study of blood T cell repertoires in COVID-19. Using immunoSEQ multiplex PCR, the repertoire was profiled, and TCRdb retains in-frame clones only, with some absent. The repertoire has a few hundred thousand clones, approximately 89% of them found once; the top ten carry less than 5%. Sequences were obtained from peripheral blood. The receptor source for this set is a woman in her sixties or seventies with COVID-19, enrolled during active disease. Both conserved end residues are part of each CDR3. The order of the fields is V gene, clone size, D gene, CDR3 length, J gene, CDR3 protein, CDR3 DNA. The D gene is left open where the match is weak. Clone size is not always given. Where it is, it says once, few, many or a class for expanded clones.

TRBV6-5,NA,NA,14,TRBJ1-5,CASRQRYSNQPQHF,TGTGCCAGTAGACAGCGATATAGCAATCAGCCCCAGCATTTT
TRBV2,NA,NA,12,TRBJ1-5,CASSLGNQPQHF,TGTGCCAGCAGTCTTGGCAATCAGCCCCAGCATTTT
TRBV5-1,NA,NA,12,TRBJ1-2,CASSLGGGGYTF,TGCGCCAGCAGCTTGGGGGGCGGTGGCTACACCTTC
TRBV6-5,NA,TRBD2,15,TRBJ2-7,CASTIGRGGQSEQYF,TGTGCCAGCACGATCGGGCGGGGGGGCCAAAGCGAGCAGTACTTC
TRBV7-9,NA,TRBD2,16,TRBJ2-1,CASSRSGGGKNNEQFF,TGTGCCAGCAGCAGATCGGGCGGGGGGAAAAACAATGAGCAGTTCTTC
TRBV4-1,NA,NA,17,TRBJ1-3,CASSQDSRSGSGNTIYF,TGCGCCAGCAGCCAAGACTCACGGTCTGGCTCTGGAAACACCATATATTTT
TRBV6-5,once,NA,12,TRBJ1-5,CASRGGSQPQHF,TGTGCCAGCAGGGGAGGGAGTCAGCCCCAGCATTTT
TRBV9,NA,TRBD2,16,TRBJ2-2,CASSGSLAGGPRELFF,TGTGCCAGCAGCGGTTCCCTAGCGGGGGGGCCCCGGGAGCTGTTTTTT
TRBV5-1,few,TRBD1,15,TRBJ1-6,CASSGTDRADSPLHF,TGCGCCAGCAGCGGAACAGACAGGGCTGATTCACCCCTCCACTTT
TRBV4-1,NA,NA,15,TRBJ2-1,CASSQLTGPYNEQFF,TGCGCCAGCAGCCAATTGACAGGACCCTACAATGAGCAGTTCTTC
TRBV2,NA,NA,12,TRBJ1-4,CASSARWGELFF,TGTGCCAGCAGCGCCAGGTGGGGGGAACTGTTTTTT
TRBV27,NA,TRBD1,13,TRBJ2-5,CASSANRGETQYF,TGTGCCAGCAGCGCTAACAGGGGGGAGACCCAGTACTTC
TRBV9,NA,NA,17,TRBJ1-4,CASSVGRVWEGNEKLFF,TGTGCCAGCAGCGTCGGCAGGGTTTGGGAGGGTAATGAAAAACTGTTTTTT
TRBV5-1,NA,TRBD1,15,TRBJ1-5,CASSLGTGGNQPQHF,TGCGCCAGCAGCCTCGGGACAGGGGGGAATCAGCCCCAGCATTTT
TRBV5-1,NA,NA,15,TRBJ1-5,CASSLEGSGNQPQHF,TGCGCCAGCAGCTTAGAGGGATCGGGAAATCAGCCCCAGCATTTT
TRBV19,once,NA,13,TRBJ1-6,CASKTPGGSPLHF,TGTGCCAGCAAGACCCCCGGGGGATCACCCCTCCACTTT
TRBV27,NA,TRBD2,15,TRBJ2-7,CASSLSSGGIYEQYF,TGTGCCAGCAGTTTATCTAGCGGGGGCATCTACGAGCAGTACTTC
TRBV29-1,NA,NA,13,TRBJ2-5,CSVETEGAETQYF,TGCAGCGTCGAAACGGAGGGGGCGGAGACCCAGTACTTC
TRBV3-1/TRBV3-2,NA,NA,16,TRBJ2-5,CASSPRELAQEETQYF,TGTGCCAGCAGCCCCAGAGAGCTAGCTCAGGAAGAGACCCAGTACTTC
TRBV5-1,once,NA,11,TRBJ2-5,CASSISETQYF,TGCGCCAGCAGCATTAGTGAAACCCAGTACTTC
TRBV5-1,NA,NA,16,TRBJ2-6,CASSSQLSSGANVLTF,TGCGCCAGCAGCTCCCAACTAAGCTCTGGGGCCAACGTCCTGACTTTC
TRBV18,NA,TRBD2,17,TRBJ2-3,CASSPGNGTKRTDTQYF,TGTGCCAGCTCACCAGGAAACGGGACTAAACGCACAGATACGCAGTATTTT
TRBV18,NA,TRBD1,16,TRBJ2-1,CASSPFGATGANEQFF,TGTGCCAGCTCACCCTTTGGGGCGACAGGGGCCAATGAGCAGTTCTTC
TRBV28,NA,NA,17,TRBJ1-5,CASSFIGGRDSNQPQHF,TGTGCCAGCAGTTTTATCGGGGGTCGGGATAGCAATCAGCCCCAGCATTTT
TRBV5-5,NA,NA,15,TRBJ2-3,CASSQVPDTTDTQYF,TGTGCCAGCAGCCAAGTACCGGACACCACAGATACGCAGTATTTT
TRBV19,NA,NA,17,TRBJ1-3,CASSTPAGTLSGNTIYF,TGTGCCAGTAGTACTCCGGCAGGGACACTTTCTGGAAACACCATATATTTT
TRBV6-5,NA,NA,13,TRBJ2-7,CASLGGPSYEQYF,TGTGCCAGCCTCGGCGGGCCCTCCTACGAGCAGTACTTC
TRBV3-1/TRBV3-2,NA,TRBD2,17,TRBJ2-5,CASSDHGGGGAGETQYF,TGTGCCAGCAGCGACCATGGAGGCGGGGGGGCTGGAGAGACCCAGTACTTC
TRBV2,NA,NA,15,TRBJ2-5,CASSEWVERQETQYF,TGTGCCAGCAGTGAATGGGTCGAGCGGCAAGAGACCCAGTACTTC
TRBV5-1,NA,TRBD1,14,TRBJ1-3,CASSAGQGGNTIYF,TGCGCCAGCAGCGCCGGACAGGGAGGAAACACCATATATTTT
TRBV7-3,NA,NA,12,TRBJ1-2,CASSPAVFGYTF,TGTGCCAGCAGCCCCGCGGTCTTTGGCTACACCTTC
TRBV5-8,NA,TRBD1,16,TRBJ1-4,CASSLGQGATNEKLFF,TGTGCCAGCAGCTTGGGACAGGGGGCAACTAATGAAAAACTGTTTTTT
TRBV7-2,NA,NA,13,TRBJ2-7,CASSGQQGNEQYF,TGTGCCAGCAGCGGCCAACAGGGAAACGAGCAGTACTTC
TRBV11-3,NA,NA,12,TRBJ2-1,CASSLTNNEQFF,TGTGCCAGCAGCCTGACTAACAATGAGCAGTTCTTC
TRBV18,few,NA,16,TRBJ1-3,CASSKSSGTQGNTIYF,TGTGCCAGCTCAAAAAGCTCCGGGACACAAGGAAACACCATATATTTT
TRBV4-2,NA,TRBD1,17,TRBJ1-2,CASSQDLTGGAGGRYTF,TGTGCCAGCAGCCAAGATTTAACAGGGGGCGCCGGTGGGCGCTACACCTTC
TRBV9,NA,TRBD2,15,TRBJ2-1,CASSSLAGVNNEQFF,TGTGCCAGCAGCTCACTAGCGGGGGTAAACAATGAGCAGTTCTTC
TRBV5-1,NA,NA,15,TRBJ2-5,CASSFGFRGGETQYF,TGCGCCAGCAGCTTCGGGTTCAGGGGCGGCGAGACCCAGTACTTC
TRBV19,NA,NA,16,TRBJ2-2,CASSIERSLASGELFF,TGTGCCAGTAGTATAGAGCGGAGTCTAGCCTCCGGGGAGCTGTTTTTT
TRBV9,NA,TRBD2,16,TRBJ2-3,CASSVVGGGSTDTQYF,TGTGCCAGCAGCGTAGTCGGCGGGGGGTCCACAGATACGCAGTATTTT
TRBV28,NA,TRBD1,15,TRBJ1-2,CASSYDRVELDGYTF,TGTGCCAGCAGCTACGACAGGGTAGAACTGGATGGCTACACCTTC
TRBV28,NA,TRBD2,16,TRBJ2-1,CASSFPLAGTYNEQFF,TGTGCCAGCAGTTTCCCTCTAGCGGGGACCTACAATGAGCAGTTCTTC
TRBV11-2,NA,NA,15,TRBJ2-7,CASSLGSGGVYEQYF,TGTGCCAGCAGCTTAGGTTCTGGCGGGGTCTACGAGCAGTACTTC